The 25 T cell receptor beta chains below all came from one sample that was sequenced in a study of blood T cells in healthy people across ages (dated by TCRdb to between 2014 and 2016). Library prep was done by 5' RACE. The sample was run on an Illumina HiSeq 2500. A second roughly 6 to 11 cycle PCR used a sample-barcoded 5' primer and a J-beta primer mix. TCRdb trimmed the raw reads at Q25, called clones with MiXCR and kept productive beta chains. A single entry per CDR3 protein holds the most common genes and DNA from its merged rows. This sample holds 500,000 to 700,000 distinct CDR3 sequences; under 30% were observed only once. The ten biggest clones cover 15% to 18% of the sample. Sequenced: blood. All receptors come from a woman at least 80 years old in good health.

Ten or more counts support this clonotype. In DNA form, the CDR3 reads TGCGCCAGCAGCTTGCGGCCTCAGGGGACGGACAATGAGCAGTTCTTC. It encodes CASSLRPQGTDNEQFF. The chain uses TRBV5-1 and TRBJ2-1; D is perhaps TRBD1 (6 bases). Looked up from germline, CDR1 is SGHRS and CDR2 is YFSETQ. CDR3 length: 16 amino acids. V lost 1 base, J lost 5 bases, and 16 bases lay in between.

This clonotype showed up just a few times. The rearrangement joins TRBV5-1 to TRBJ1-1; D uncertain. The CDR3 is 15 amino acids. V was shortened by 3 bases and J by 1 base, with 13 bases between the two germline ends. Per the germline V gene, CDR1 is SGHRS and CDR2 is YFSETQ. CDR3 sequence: CASSWSRGANTEAFF. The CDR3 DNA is TGCGCCAGCAGCTGGAGTCGGGGAGCGAACACTGAAGCTTTCTTT.

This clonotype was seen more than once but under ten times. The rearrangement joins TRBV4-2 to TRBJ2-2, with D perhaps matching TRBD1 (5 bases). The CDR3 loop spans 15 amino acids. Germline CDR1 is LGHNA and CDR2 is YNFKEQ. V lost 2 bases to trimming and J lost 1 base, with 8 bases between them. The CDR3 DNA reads TGTGCCAGCAGCCAAACCACAGGGAACACCGGGGAGCTGTTTTTT. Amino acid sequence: CASSQTTGNTGELFF.

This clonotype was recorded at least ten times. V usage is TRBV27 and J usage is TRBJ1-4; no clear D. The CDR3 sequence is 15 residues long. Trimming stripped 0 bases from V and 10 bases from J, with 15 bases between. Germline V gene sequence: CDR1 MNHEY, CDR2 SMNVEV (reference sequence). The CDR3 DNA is TGTGCCAGCAGTTTATCGTGGACCCCAGTGGGAAAACTGTTTTTT. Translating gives CASSLSWTPVGKLFF. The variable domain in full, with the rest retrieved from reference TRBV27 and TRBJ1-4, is EAQVTQNPRYLITVTGKKLTVTCSQNMNHEYMSWYRQDPGLGLRQIYYSMNVEVTDKGDVPEGYKVSRKEKRNFPLILESPSPNQTSLYFCASSLSWTPVGKLFFGSGTQLSVL.

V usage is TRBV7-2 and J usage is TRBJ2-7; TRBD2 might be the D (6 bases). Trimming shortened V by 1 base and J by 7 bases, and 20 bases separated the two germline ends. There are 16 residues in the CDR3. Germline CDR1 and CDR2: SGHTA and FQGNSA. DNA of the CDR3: TGTGCCAGCAGCTTAGATGGGGGGAGCTCGTACAGTGAGCAGTACTTC. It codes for CASSLDGGSSYSEQYF.

CDR3 in amino acids: CASSFDRGIERFF. The CDR3 nucleotides are TGTGCCAGCAGTTTCGACAGGGGGATCGAACGGTTTTTT. The chain combines TRBV6-6 with TRBJ1-4; TRBD1 agrees at 9 bases. CDR1 and CDR2 (germline): MNHNY, SVGAGI (reference sequence). The J segment lost 16 bases and the V segment lost 4 bases, leaving 10 bases of the junction unmatched. The CDR3 has 13 residues.

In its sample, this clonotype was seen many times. CDR3 region: CATSDFAAGKGYGYTF. In DNA, the CDR3 is TGTGCCACCAGTGATTTCGCGGCAGGGAAGGGCTATGGCTACACCTTC. The V call is TRBV24-1, the J call TRBJ1-2, with D possibly TRBD1 on 5 matching bases. CDR1 is KGHDR, CDR2 SFDVKD, per germline. CDR3 length: 16 residues. V dropped 1 base and J dropped 4 bases, with 15 bases sitting between them.

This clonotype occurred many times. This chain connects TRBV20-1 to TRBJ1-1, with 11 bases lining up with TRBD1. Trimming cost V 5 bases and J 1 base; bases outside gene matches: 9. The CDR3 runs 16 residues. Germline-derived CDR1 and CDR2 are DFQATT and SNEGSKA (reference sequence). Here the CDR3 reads CSASGQGAQGNTEAFF. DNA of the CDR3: TGCAGTGCTTCCGGACAGGGGGCGCAAGGGAACACTGAAGCTTTCTTT.

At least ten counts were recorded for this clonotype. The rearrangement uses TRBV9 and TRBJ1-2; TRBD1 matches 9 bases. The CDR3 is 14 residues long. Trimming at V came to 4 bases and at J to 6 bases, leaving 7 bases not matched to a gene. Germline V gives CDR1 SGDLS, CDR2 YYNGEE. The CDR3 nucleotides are TGTGCCAGCAGCCCGGGGACAGGGAGTCATGGCTACACCTTC. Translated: CASSPGTGSHGYTF.

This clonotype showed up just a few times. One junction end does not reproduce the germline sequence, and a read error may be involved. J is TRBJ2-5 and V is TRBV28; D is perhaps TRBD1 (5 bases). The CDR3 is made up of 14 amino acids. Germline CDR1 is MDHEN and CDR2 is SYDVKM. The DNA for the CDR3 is TGTGCCAACAGTTCGACAGAAACCGAAGAGACCCAGTACTTC. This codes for CANSSTETEETQYF. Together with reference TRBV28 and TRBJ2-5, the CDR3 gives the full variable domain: DVKVTQSSRYLVKRTGEKVFLECVQDMDHENMFWYRQDPGLGLRLIYFSYDVKMKEKGDIPEGYSVSREKKERFSLILESASTNQTSMYLCANSSTETEETQYFGPGTRLLVL.

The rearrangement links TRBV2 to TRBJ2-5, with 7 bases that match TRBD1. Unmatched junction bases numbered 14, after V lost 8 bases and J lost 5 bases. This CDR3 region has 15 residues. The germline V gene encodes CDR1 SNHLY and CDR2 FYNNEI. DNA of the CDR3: TGTGCCAGCCCCCCACAGGGGCCCTGGGGGGAGACCCAGTACTTC. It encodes CASPPQGPWGETQYF.

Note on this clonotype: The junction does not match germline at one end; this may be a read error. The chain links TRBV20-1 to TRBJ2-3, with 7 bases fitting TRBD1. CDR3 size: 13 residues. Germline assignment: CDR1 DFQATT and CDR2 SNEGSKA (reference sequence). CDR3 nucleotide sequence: TGCAGTGCCCCGGGACAGCCCACAGATACGCGGTATTTT. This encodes CSAPGQPTDTRYF.

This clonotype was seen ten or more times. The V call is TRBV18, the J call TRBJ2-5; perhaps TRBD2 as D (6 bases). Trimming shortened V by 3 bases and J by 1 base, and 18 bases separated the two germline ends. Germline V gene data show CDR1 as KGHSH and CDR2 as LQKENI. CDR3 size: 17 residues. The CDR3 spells CASSPLDSLASQETQYF. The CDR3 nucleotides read TGTGCCAGCTCACCGCTCGATTCCCTAGCGTCCCAAGAGACCCAGTACTTC.

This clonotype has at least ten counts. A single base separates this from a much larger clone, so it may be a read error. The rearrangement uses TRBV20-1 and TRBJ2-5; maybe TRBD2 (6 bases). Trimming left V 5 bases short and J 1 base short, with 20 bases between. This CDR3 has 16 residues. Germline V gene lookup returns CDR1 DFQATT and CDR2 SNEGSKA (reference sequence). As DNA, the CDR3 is TGCAGTGCTGGAAACCACCTAGCGAGGCTCCAAGAGACCCAGTACTTC. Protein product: CSAGNHLARLQETQYF.

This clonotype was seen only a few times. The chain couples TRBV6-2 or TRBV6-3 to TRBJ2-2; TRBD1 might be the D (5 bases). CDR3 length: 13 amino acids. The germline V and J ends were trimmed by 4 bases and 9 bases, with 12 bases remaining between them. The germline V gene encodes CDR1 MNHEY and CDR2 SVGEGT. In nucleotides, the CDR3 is TGTGCCAGCAGTTTCTCGACAGTCAGGGAGCTGTTTTTT. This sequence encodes CASSFSTVRELFF.

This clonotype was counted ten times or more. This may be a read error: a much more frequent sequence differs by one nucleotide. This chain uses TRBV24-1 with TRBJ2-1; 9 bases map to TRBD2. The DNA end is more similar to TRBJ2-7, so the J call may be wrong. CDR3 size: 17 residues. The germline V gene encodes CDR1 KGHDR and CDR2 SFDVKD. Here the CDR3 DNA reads TGTGCCACCAGTGAGCTTAGCGGGGGTGGCTCCTACAATGAGCAGTACTTC. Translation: CATSELSGGGSYNEQYF.

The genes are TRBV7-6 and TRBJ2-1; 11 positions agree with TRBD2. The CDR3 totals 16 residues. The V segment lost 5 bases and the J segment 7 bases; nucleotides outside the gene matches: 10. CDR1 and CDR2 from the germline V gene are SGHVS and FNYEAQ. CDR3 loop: CASSPRLAGMMNEQFF. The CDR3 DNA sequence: TGTGCCAGCAGCCCTAGACTAGCGGGGATGATGAATGAGCAGTTCTTC.

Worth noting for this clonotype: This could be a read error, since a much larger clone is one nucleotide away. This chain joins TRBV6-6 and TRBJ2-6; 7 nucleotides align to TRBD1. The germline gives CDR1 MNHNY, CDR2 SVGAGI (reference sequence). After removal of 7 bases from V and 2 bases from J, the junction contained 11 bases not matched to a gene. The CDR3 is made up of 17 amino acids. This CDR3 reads CASNPQQGSPGANVLTF. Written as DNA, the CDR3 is TGTGCCAGCAATCCTCAACAGGGGTCCCCTGGGGCCAACGTCCTGACTTTC.

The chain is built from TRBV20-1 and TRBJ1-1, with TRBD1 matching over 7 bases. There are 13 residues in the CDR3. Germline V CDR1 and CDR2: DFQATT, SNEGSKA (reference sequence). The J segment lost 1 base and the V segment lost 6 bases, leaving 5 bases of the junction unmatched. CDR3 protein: CSAAGQSNTEAFF. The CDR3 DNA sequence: TGCAGTGCGGCGGGACAGTCGAACACTGAAGCTTTCTTT.

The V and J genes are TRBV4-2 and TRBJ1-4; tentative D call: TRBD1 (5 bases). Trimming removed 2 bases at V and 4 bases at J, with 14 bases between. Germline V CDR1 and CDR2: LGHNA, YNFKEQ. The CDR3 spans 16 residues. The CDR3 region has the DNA TGTGCCAGCAGCCAACCCGACCGGGACTTTAATGAAAAACTGTTTTTT. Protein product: CASSQPDRDFNEKLFF.

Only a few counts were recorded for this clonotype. CDR3 residues: CASSIRLAGVHSYNEQFF. The DNA of the CDR3 is TGTGCCAGTAGTATTCGACTAGCGGGGGTCCACTCCTACAATGAGCAGTTCTTC. The gene calls are TRBV19 and TRBJ2-1; 12 bases align to TRBD2. V shed 3 bases, J shed 0 bases, and the junction held 6 bases outside the gene matches. Germline CDR1 and CDR2: LNHDA and SQIVND (reference sequence). This CDR3 is built from 18 residues.

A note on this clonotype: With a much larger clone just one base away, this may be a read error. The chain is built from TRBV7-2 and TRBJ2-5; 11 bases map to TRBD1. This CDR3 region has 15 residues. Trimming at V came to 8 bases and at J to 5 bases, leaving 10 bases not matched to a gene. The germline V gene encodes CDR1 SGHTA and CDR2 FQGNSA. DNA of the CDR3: TGTGCCAGCGGCTCGGACAGGGGGCGTAGTGAGACCCAGTACTTC. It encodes CASGSDRGRSETQYF.

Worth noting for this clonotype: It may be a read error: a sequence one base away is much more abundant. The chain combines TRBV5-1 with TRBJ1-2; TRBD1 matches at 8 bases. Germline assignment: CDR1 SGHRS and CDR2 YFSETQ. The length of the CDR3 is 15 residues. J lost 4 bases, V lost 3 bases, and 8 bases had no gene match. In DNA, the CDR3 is TGCGCCAGCAGCTCGAACGTTGGGACAGGCTATGGCTACACCTTC. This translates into CASSSNVGTGYGYTF. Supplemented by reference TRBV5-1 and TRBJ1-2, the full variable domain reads KAGVTQTPRYLIKTRGQQVTLSCSPISGHRSVSWYQQTPGQGLQFLFEYFSETQRNKGNFPGRFSGRQFSNSRSEMNVSTLELGDSALYLCASSSNVGTGYGYTFGSGTRLTVV.

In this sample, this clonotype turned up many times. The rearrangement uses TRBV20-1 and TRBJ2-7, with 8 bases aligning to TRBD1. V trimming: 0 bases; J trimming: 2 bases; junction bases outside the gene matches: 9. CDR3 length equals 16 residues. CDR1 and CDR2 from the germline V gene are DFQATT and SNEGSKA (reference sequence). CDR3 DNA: TGCAGTGCTAGAGATACCGGGACAGGTCAAACCTACGAGCAGTACTTC. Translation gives CSARDTGTGQTYEQYF.

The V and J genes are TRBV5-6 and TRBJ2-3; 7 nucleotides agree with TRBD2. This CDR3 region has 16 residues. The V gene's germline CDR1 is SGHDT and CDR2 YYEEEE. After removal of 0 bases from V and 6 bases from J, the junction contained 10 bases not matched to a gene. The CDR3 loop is CASSLVGGSEGDTQYF. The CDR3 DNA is TGTGCCAGCAGCTTGGTGGGGGGGAGCGAGGGGGATACGCAGTATTTT.